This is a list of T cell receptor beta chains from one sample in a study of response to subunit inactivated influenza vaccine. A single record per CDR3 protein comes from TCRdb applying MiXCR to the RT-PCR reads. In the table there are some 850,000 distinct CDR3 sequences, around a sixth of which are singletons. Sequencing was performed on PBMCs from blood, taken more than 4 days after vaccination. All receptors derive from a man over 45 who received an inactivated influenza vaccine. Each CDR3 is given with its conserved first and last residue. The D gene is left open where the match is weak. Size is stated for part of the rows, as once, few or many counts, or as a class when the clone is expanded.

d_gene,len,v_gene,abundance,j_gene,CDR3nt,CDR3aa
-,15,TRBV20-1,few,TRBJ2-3,TGCAGTGCTAGAGATGGTTCGGGAATAGTGGATACGCAGTATTTT,CSARDGSGIVDTQYF
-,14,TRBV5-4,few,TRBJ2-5,TGTGCCAGCAGCCCTGGACGGACCCCGGAGACCCAGTACTTC,CASSPGRTPETQYF
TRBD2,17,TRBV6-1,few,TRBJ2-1,TGTGCCAGCAGTGGAAACCCTAGCGGGAGATTCTACAATGAGCAGTTCTTC,CASSGNPSGRFYNEQFF
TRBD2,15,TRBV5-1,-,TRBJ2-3,TGCGCCAGCAGCTTGAGGTCGGGGGGGATGGATACGCAGTATTTT,CASSLRSGGMDTQYF
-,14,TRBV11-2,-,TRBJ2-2,TGTGCCAGCAGCTTCATGGCCCGAGGCGGGGAGCTGTTTTTT,CASSFMARGGELFF
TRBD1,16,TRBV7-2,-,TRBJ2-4,TGTGCCAGCAGCTCTACAGGGGGACTAGCCAAAAACATTCAGTACTTC,CASSSTGGLAKNIQYF
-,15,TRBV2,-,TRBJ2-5,TGTGCCAGCAGTGTTGATAGGGACGTCGGAGAGACCCAGTACTTC,CASSVDRDVGETQYF
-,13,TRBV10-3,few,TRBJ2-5,TGTGCCATCAGTGCGCCCCTCCAAGAGACCCAGTACTTC,CAISAPLQETQYF
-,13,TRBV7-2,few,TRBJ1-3,TGTGCCAGCAGCTCCCACGCAGGAAACACCATATATTTT,CASSSHAGNTIYF
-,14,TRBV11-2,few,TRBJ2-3,TGTGCCAGCAGCTGGGCCTTAGCAGGGGATACGCAGTATTTT,CASSWALAGDTQYF
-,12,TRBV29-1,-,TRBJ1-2,TGCAGCGTTGTGGCTGCGGGGGATGGCTACACCTTC,CSVVAAGDGYTF
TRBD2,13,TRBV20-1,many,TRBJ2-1,TGCAGTGCTAGAAGCGGGGGGGCCTATGAGCAGTTCTTC,CSARSGGAYEQFF
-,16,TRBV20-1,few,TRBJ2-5,TGCAGTGCTAGAGATTTCTCTCAGGGGACTCAAGAGACCCAGTACTTC,CSARDFSQGTQETQYF
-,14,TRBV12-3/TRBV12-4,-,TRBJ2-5,TGTGCCAGCAGTTTAAGACGGGACGCGGGGACCCAGTACTTC,CASSLRRDAGTQYF
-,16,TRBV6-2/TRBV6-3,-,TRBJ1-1,TGTGCCAGCAGTTACGAAGGGTCGCAGGGGAGCTCTGAAGCTTTCTTT,CASSYEGSQGSSEAFF
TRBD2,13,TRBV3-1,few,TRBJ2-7,TGTGCCAGCAGCCAAGGCGGGGGGTTGGAGCAGTACTTC,CASSQGGGLEQYF
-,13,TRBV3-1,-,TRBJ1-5,TGTGCCAGCAGCCGTTCTCGGGATCAGCCCCAGCATTTT,CASSRSRDQPQHF
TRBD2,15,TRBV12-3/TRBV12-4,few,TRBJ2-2,TGTGCCAGCATCCCGGGGGGGCGCAGAGCCGGGGAGCTGTTTTTT,CASIPGGRRAGELFF
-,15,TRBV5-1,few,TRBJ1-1,TGCGCCAGCAGCACCGCCGGACGGATGAACACTGAAGCTTTCTTT,CASSTAGRMNTEAFF
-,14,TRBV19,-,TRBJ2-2,TGTGCCAGTAATTCGTTTATGAACACCGGGGAGCTGTTTTTT,CASNSFMNTGELFF
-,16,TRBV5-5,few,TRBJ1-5,TGTGCCAGCAGTTATTTTGGGGGCGAGGTGAATCAGCCCCAGCATTTT,CASSYFGGEVNQPQHF
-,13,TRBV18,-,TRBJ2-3,TGTGCCAGCTCACCGGAGATTACTGGTACGCAGTATTTT,CASSPEITGTQYF
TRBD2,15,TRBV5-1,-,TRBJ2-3,TGCGCCAGCAGCCAGGGTAGCGGGACCGCGGATACGCAGTATTTT,CASSQGSGTADTQYF
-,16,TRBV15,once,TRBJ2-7,TGTGCCACCAGCAGAGATCTACAGCGGAGCTCCTACGAGCAGTACTTC,CATSRDLQRSSYEQYF
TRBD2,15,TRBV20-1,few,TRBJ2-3,TGCAGTGCGAGATATGCGGGGGGATGGGCAGATACGCAGTATTTT,CSARYAGGWADTQYF
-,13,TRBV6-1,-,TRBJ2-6,TGTGCCAGCGGGGGCTATGAGGCCAACGTCCTGACTTTC,CASGGYEANVLTF
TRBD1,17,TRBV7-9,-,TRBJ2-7,TGTGCCAGCAGCTTAGGTTCATCAGGGGGCAGCTCCTACGAGCAGTACTTC,CASSLGSSGGSSYEQYF
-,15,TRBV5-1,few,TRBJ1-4,TGCGCCAGCACCCCCGGATCCGGGACTAATGAAAAACTGTTTTTT,CASTPGSGTNEKLFF
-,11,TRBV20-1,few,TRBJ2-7,TGCAGTGCCGGGGGCCACTACGAGCAGTACTTC,CSAGGHYEQYF
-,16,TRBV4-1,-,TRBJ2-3,TGCGCCAGCAGCCAAGATAAGGCGGCCTACACAGATACGCAGTATTTT,CASSQDKAAYTDTQYF
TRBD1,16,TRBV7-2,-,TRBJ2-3,TGTGCCAGCAGCCCCAGGGGGCTAGCGAGTACAGATACGCAGTATTTT,CASSPRGLASTDTQYF
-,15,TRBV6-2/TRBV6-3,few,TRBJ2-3,TGTGCCAGCAGTTCCGGGACTCCACGAACAGATACGCAGTATTTT,CASSSGTPRTDTQYF
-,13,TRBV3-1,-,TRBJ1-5,TGTGCCAGCAGCCCCGTGGGATTTCAGCCCCAGCATTTT,CASSPVGFQPQHF
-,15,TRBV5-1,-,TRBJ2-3,TGCGCCAGCAGCTTGGGGGGCCTTACCACAGATACGCAGTATTTT,CASSLGGLTTDTQYF
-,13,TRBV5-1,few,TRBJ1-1,TGCGCCAGCAGCTCCCTGGGGGCCACTGAAGCTTTCTTT,CASSSLGATEAFF
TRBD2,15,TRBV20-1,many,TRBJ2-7,TGCAGTGCAGAAATACCGACTAGCGGGAGTTACGAGCAGTACTTC,CSAEIPTSGSYEQYF
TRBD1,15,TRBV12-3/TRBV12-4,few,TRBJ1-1,TGTGCCAGCAGTAAAACAGGGGGCTTGGGCACTGAAGCTTTCTTT,CASSKTGGLGTEAFF
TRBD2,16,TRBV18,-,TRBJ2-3,TGTGCCAGCTCACCACGGCGGGGGGGCAAGACAGATACGCAGTATTTT,CASSPRRGGKTDTQYF
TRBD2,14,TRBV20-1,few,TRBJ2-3,TGCAGTGCTAAGACTAGCGGGAGCACAGATACGCAGTATTTT,CSAKTSGSTDTQYF
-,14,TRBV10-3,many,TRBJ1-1,TGTGCCATCAGTGAGGGGATTACGAGAACTGAAGCTTTCTTT,CAISEGITRTEAFF
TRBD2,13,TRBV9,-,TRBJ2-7,TGTGCCAGCAGCGCCGGCGGGAGAGGCGAGCAGTACTTC,CASSAGGRGEQYF
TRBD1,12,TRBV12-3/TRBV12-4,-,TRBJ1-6,TGTGCCAGCAGTCCAGGGGGGGGCCCCCTCCACTTT,CASSPGGGPLHF
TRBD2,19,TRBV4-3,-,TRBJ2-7,TGCGCCAGCAGCCGCGTGGCCCCCGGACTAGCGGGAGTTACCTACGAGCAGTACTTC,CASSRVAPGLAGVTYEQYF
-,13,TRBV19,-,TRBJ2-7,TGTGCCAGTAGTACCGAGCGCTCCTACGAGCAGTACTTC,CASSTERSYEQYF
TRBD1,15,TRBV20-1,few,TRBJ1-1,TGCAGTGCTAGAGCGGTGGGGGCAGGGGGCACTGAAGCTTTCTTT,CSARAVGAGGTEAFF
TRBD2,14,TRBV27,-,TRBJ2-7,TGTGCCAGCAGTTTAGTAGGACTAGCGGGCGAGCAGTACTTC,CASSLVGLAGEQYF
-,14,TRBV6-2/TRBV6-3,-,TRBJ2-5,TGTGCCAGCAGTTCCCGAGGGAGGCAGGAGACCCAGTACTTC,CASSSRGRQETQYF
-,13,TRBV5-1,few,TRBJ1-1,TGCGCCAGCAGCTTGGCCCTCCACACTGAAGCTTTCTTT,CASSLALHTEAFF
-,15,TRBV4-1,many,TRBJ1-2,TGCGCCAGCAGCCAAGAATCAGCCCTTAACTATGGCTACACCTTC,CASSQESALNYGYTF
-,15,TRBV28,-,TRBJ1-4,TGTGCCAGCAACGGCAGAGGTCGAGATAATGAAAAACTGTTTTTT,CASNGRGRDNEKLFF
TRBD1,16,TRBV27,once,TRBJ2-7,TGTGCCAACAATCTCCGGACAGGGTGGAACCTCTACGAGCAGTACTTC,CANNLRTGWNLYEQYF
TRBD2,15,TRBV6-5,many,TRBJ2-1,TGTGCCAGCAGTTACTCGAGCGGGGTCTACAATGAGCAGTTCTTC,CASSYSSGVYNEQFF
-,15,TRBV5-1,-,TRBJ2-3,TGCGCCAGAAAAATGGGGGATTTACGCACAGATACGCAGTATTTT,CARKMGDLRTDTQYF
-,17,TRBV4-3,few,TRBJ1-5,TGCGCCAGCAGCCAAGATCGATCGGGGGGTTCGTACCAGCCCCAGCATTTT,CASSQDRSGGSYQPQHF